Listed below are T cell receptor beta chains from one sample, sequenced in a study of cytomegalovirus exposure and HLA in healthy donors. Assay used: immunoSEQ multiplex PCR; TCRdb lists only in-frame clones, some missing. The data show about 120,000 clones, about 70% seen once. Sequenced input: PBMCs. The source is a human donor in good health. Both conserved end residues are part of each CDR3. The order of the fields is V gene, CDR3 length, CDR3 protein.

v_call: TRBV7-9
cdr3_length: 12
cdr3_aa: CASSTDRGLKFF

v_call: TRBV2
cdr3_length: 13
cdr3_aa: CASSGQASYEQYF

v_call: TRBV29-1
cdr3_length: 12
cdr3_aa: CSVGNGAQPQHF

v_call: TRBV5-6
cdr3_length: 15
cdr3_aa: CASSLYSSGANVLTF

v_call: TRBV19
cdr3_length: 13
cdr3_aa: CASSISHNYEQYF

v_call: TRBV18
cdr3_length: 15
cdr3_aa: CASSSTGTVNQPQHF

v_call: TRBV28
cdr3_length: 12
cdr3_aa: CASSFGFYEQYF

v_call: TRBV27
cdr3_length: 15
cdr3_aa: CASSFGRGSSYEQYF

v_call: TRBV6-1
cdr3_length: 15
cdr3_aa: CASSEALRAPRGYTF

v_call: TRBV9
cdr3_length: 16
cdr3_aa: CASSARRELVGSPLHF

v_call: TRBV30
cdr3_length: 17
cdr3_aa: CACANLGTSGITDTQYF

v_call: TRBV19
cdr3_length: 13
cdr3_aa: CASSLTGTNVLTF

v_call: TRBV6-5
cdr3_length: 16
cdr3_aa: CASSYKGQGSGNTIYF

v_call: TRBV13
cdr3_length: 17
cdr3_aa: CASSLGGLAGAYNEQFF

v_call: TRBV4-2
cdr3_length: 12
cdr3_aa: CASSPQPGAQYF

v_call: TRBV6-1
cdr3_length: 15
cdr3_aa: CASSEGPGDNSPLHF

v_call: TRBV7-9
cdr3_length: 15
cdr3_aa: CASRGTGQYNSPLHF

v_call: TRBV29-1
cdr3_length: 13
cdr3_aa: CSVSTGNTGELFF

v_call: TRBV5-1
cdr3_length: 12
cdr3_aa: CASRPSQETQYF

v_call: TRBV2
cdr3_length: 13
cdr3_aa: CASSGTSNEKLFF

v_call: TRBV7-2
cdr3_length: 16
cdr3_aa: CASSGRQGSAQETQYF

v_call: TRBV5-4
cdr3_length: 13
cdr3_aa: CASSLDFGETQYF

v_call: TRBV27
cdr3_length: 14
cdr3_aa: CASTSQGVGGEAFF

v_call: TRBV19
cdr3_length: 15
cdr3_aa: CASSLDRGPYNEQFF

v_call: TRBV11-1
cdr3_length: 16
cdr3_aa: CASTNRTSGNTGELFF

v_call: TRBV29-1
cdr3_length: 16
cdr3_aa: CSVEFRDRGLEDEAFF

v_call: TRBV6-5
cdr3_length: 13
cdr3_aa: CASREGTGAPQHF

v_call: TRBV5-4
cdr3_length: 15
cdr3_aa: CASSLELAATDTQYF

v_call: TRBV11-2
cdr3_length: 15
cdr3_aa: CASSFLKRESNEQFF

v_call: TRBV9
cdr3_length: 16
cdr3_aa: CASTPGPTGGTDTQYF

v_call: TRBV6-1
cdr3_length: 13
cdr3_aa: CASIPNGGRGYTF

v_call: TRBV27
cdr3_length: 14
cdr3_aa: CASSRTGGEQPQHF

v_call: TRBV30
cdr3_length: 15
cdr3_aa: CATIPGQGQGNEQFF

v_call: TRBV13
cdr3_length: 15
cdr3_aa: CASSRPGGEPYEQYF

v_call: TRBV19
cdr3_length: 15
cdr3_aa: CASSPMGQGNAEAFF

v_call: TRBV5-4
cdr3_length: 18
cdr3_aa: CASSRNLRGPSYNSPLHF

v_call: TRBV6-5
cdr3_length: 14
cdr3_aa: CASSYGQGAFEQYF

v_call: TRBV28
cdr3_length: 15
cdr3_aa: CASSFLREIKDTQYF

v_call: TRBV7-9
cdr3_length: 16
cdr3_aa: CASRPGTGAFQETQYF

v_call: TRBV18
cdr3_length: 14
cdr3_aa: CASSVRLAGEELFF

v_call: TRBV15
cdr3_length: 20
cdr3_aa: CATSRDPRTSGSHAVNEQFF

v_call: TRBV29-1
cdr3_length: 14
cdr3_aa: CSVDQGMVSTEAFF

v_call: TRBV5-1
cdr3_length: 18
cdr3_aa: CASSLLGADREPNTEAFF

v_call: TRBV5-6
cdr3_length: 14
cdr3_aa: CASSLADRNSPLHF

v_call: TRBV2
cdr3_length: 15
cdr3_aa: CASRAGLNSNQPQHF